This is a list of T cell receptor beta chains from one sample in a study of T cell repertoires in cytomegalovirus infection. One entry per CDR3 protein results from TCRdb running MiXCR on the reads. Among hundreds of thousands of distinct CDR3 sequences listed, more than 9% were seen once. Sample: PBMCs. All receptors derive from a human donor in good health (CMV status not recorded). Some clones in this sample may be carry-over from other donors' samples. Each CDR3 is given with its conserved first and last residue. D genes are given only for firm matches. Expanded clones get a size class; other rows say once, few or many, or leave the size out.

v_call	d_call	j_call	clone_size	cdr3_nt	cdr3_aa
TRBV28	TRBD2	TRBJ2-7	few	TGTGCCAGCACCCTTAGCGGGGGAAAGTCCTACGAGCAGTACTTC	CASTLSGGKSYEQYF
TRBV12-3/TRBV12-4	-	TRBJ2-5	-	TGTGCCAGCAGTTTAAATAGGCAGACCCAGTACTTC	CASSLNRQTQYF
TRBV7-2	-	TRBJ2-1	many	TGTGCCAGCAGCCCTACCCCGACTCCAACCAATGAGCAGTTCTTC	CASSPTPTPTNEQFF
TRBV12-3/TRBV12-4	-	TRBJ2-7	few	TGTGCCAGCAGCCCTTTTAAGGACGAGCAGTACTTC	CASSPFKDEQYF
TRBV20-1	-	TRBJ1-1	once	TGCAGCGAGGGGACTGAAGCTTTCTTT	CSEGTEAFF
TRBV7-2	-	TRBJ1-5	many	TGTGCCAGCAGCTTAGTCGGGGGAATGGTCATGTCGGGTCAGCCCCAGCATTTT	CASSLVGGMVMSGQPQHF
TRBV6-6	-	TRBJ1-1	-	TGTGCCAGCATCCTCCCTCTCGGGGATCACACTGAAGCTTTCTTT	CASILPLGDHTEAFF
TRBV6-2/TRBV6-3	-	TRBJ1-1	-	TGTGCCAGCTCTGACAGGACGGCGTTTCACGGCACTGAAGCTTTCTTT	CASSDRTAFHGTEAFF
TRBV5-1	-	TRBJ1-6	few	TGCGCCAGCAGCTTTTTTAACACAGTAGGATCACCCCTCCACTTT	CASSFFNTVGSPLHF
TRBV6-1	-	TRBJ1-4	many	TGTGCCAGCAGCTCCATAAGGGGGGAGTCAACTAATGAAAAACTGTTTTTT	CASSSIRGESTNEKLFF
TRBV5-4	TRBD2	TRBJ2-7	many	TGTGCCAGCAGCTTCGCGGGGGCCTACGAGCAGTACTTC	CASSFAGAYEQYF
TRBV7-2	-	TRBJ2-3	few	TGTGCCAGCAGCCGCACAAGGGGGAGCACAGATACGCAGTATTTT	CASSRTRGSTDTQYF
TRBV27	-	TRBJ2-1	-	TGTGCCAGCAGTTTGACAGATTGGAACAATGAGCAGTTCTTC	CASSLTDWNNEQFF
TRBV7-2	-	TRBJ2-7	many	TGTGCCAGCAGCGGCGGCCCTCCACCCACCTACGAGCAGTACTTC	CASSGGPPPTYEQYF
TRBV5-6	-	TRBJ2-1	many	TGTGCCAGCAGCTTGGTTGGGACCGAGAATGAGCAGTTCTTC	CASSLVGTENEQFF
TRBV6-2/TRBV6-3	TRBD1	TRBJ2-7	-	TGTGCCAGCAGTCCCTGGACAGGCCGTTACGAGCAGTACTTC	CASSPWTGRYEQYF
TRBV5-6	TRBD1	TRBJ2-7	few	TGTGCCAGCACCGTGGACAGGAGCGTAACTTCCGAGCAGTACTTC	CASTVDRSVTSEQYF
TRBV4-1	-	TRBJ2-2	few	TGCGCCAGCAGCCAAGAATCCCTCCGAACGAACACCGGGGAGCTGTTTTTT	CASSQESLRTNTGELFF
TRBV14	-	TRBJ1-1	-	TGTGCCAGCAGCGCCTACATAAACACTGAAGCTTTCTTT	CASSAYINTEAFF
TRBV6-2/TRBV6-3	-	TRBJ1-2	many	TGTGCCAGCAGGTTGCCTTCTAGCTATGGCTACACCTTC	CASRLPSSYGYTF
TRBV20-1	-	TRBJ2-4	few	TGCAGTGCCCGGTGGCGGGGCGGCGTGATAGCCAAAAACATTCAGTACTTC	CSARWRGGVIAKNIQYF
TRBV7-9	-	TRBJ2-3	many	TGTGCCAGCAGCCCGGGGTTGGGACGTAACACAGATACGCAGTATTTT	CASSPGLGRNTDTQYF
TRBV10-1	-	TRBJ1-2	many	TGCGCCAGCGGGGATAGCACATCAAACTATGGCTACACCTTC	CASGDSTSNYGYTF
TRBV20-1	-	TRBJ2-7	-	TGCAGTGGCAGAGAAGGAGCTACCTACGAGCAGTACTTC	CSGREGATYEQYF
TRBV5-1	-	TRBJ2-3	-	TGCGCCAGCAGCCTGGGCCCAGGGGGGAGGACAGATACGCAGTATTTT	CASSLGPGGRTDTQYF
TRBV7-6	-	TRBJ2-7	many	TGTGCCAGCAGCTTTTCCCAGGGGCTCGAGCAGTACTTC	CASSFSQGLEQYF
TRBV20-1	-	TRBJ2-5	-	TGCAGTGCTAGTTCGTCGTTGGGGACCCAGTACTTC	CSASSSLGTQYF
TRBV9	TRBD2	TRBJ2-7	few	TGTGCCAGCAGCGTAAATTGGGAGGGCGACTACGAGCAGTACTTC	CASSVNWEGDYEQYF
TRBV28	-	TRBJ2-2	-	TGTGCCAGCAGTTCCTTCCGCTGGACCGGGGAGCTGTTTTTT	CASSSFRWTGELFF
TRBV20-1	-	TRBJ1-1	many	TGCAGTGCTAGAATTTTGGGGGTTGCTTTCTTT	CSARILGVAFF
TRBV27	-	TRBJ1-6	-	TGTGCCAGCAGTTCAGTGGGGGCAGGCGGTTCACCCCTCCACTTT	CASSSVGAGGSPLHF
TRBV6-1	-	TRBJ2-7	-	TGTGCCAGCAGAGAGGGAGGTCCCTACGAGCAGTACTTC	CASREGGPYEQYF
TRBV12-3/TRBV12-4	TRBD2	TRBJ2-2	-	TGTGCCAGCAGTTTTAAGGGGACTACTACCACCGGGGAGCTGTTTTTT	CASSFKGTTTTGELFF
TRBV12-3/TRBV12-4	-	TRBJ2-7	many	TGTGCCAGCAGTTCGCGCAGGTTTTACGAGCAGTACTTC	CASSSRRFYEQYF
TRBV4-3	-	TRBJ2-6	-	TGCGCCAGCAGCCACTCCCTCGGTGGGGCAGGGTCTGGGGCCAACGTCCTGACTTTC	CASSHSLGGAGSGANVLTF
TRBV6-1	-	TRBJ2-4	-	TGTGCCAGTTCCCCGAAGGCCGACAAAAACATTCAGTACTTC	CASSPKADKNIQYF
TRBV11-1	-	TRBJ2-7	-	TGTGCCAGCAGCTCTCCCTTCGACCTGCCGGCCTCCTACGAGCAGTACTTC	CASSSPFDLPASYEQYF
TRBV20-1	-	TRBJ2-5	-	TGCAGTGCTAGGACTAGTGCGACCCAGTACTTC	CSARTSATQYF
TRBV4-1	TRBD1	TRBJ1-1	many	TGCGCCAGCAGCCAGGCGGACAGGCCCTTGGCGGCTGAAGCTTTCTTT	CASSQADRPLAAEAFF
TRBV20-1	TRBD2	TRBJ2-3	-	TGCAGTGCTAGGCGGCTAGCGGGAGGGCCGATCGCAGATACGCAGTATTTT	CSARRLAGGPIADTQYF
TRBV6-2/TRBV6-3	TRBD1	TRBJ2-7	many	TGTGCCAGCAGTTACTCGCGGGACAGGGGCTACGAGCAGTACTTC	CASSYSRDRGYEQYF
TRBV7-2	-	TRBJ1-3	many	TGTGCCAGCAGCTCAGCCTCTGGAAACACCATATATTTT	CASSSASGNTIYF
TRBV7-2	-	TRBJ1-6	few	TGTGCCAGCAGCTTAATACCCCCGTCTTCACCCCTCCACTTT	CASSLIPPSSPLHF
TRBV20-1	TRBD1	TRBJ1-3	-	TGCAGTGCGGCGACAGGGAACGGAAACACCATATATTTT	CSAATGNGNTIYF
TRBV15	TRBD1	TRBJ2-2	-	TGTGCCACTGGACAGGGGGATATAACCGGGGAGCTGTTTTTT	CATGQGDITGELFF
TRBV7-8	-	TRBJ1-4	many	TGTGCCAGCAGCTTAAGCGAGGGAGATGAAAAACTGTTTTTT	CASSLSEGDEKLFF
TRBV4-1	-	TRBJ1-2	few	TGTGCCAGCAGCCAACAAGGAGGGACTAACTATGGCTACACCTTC	CASSQQGGTNYGYTF
TRBV7-2	TRBD2	TRBJ2-7	many	TGTGCCACCGCCCTCGCGGGGGGGCGCAGGTACGAGCAGTACTTC	CATALAGGRRYEQYF
TRBV4-1	TRBD1	TRBJ1-1	many	TGTGCCAGCAGCCCCAGCACAACCGGGACAGGGATGAGCACTGAAGCTTTCTTT	CASSPSTTGTGMSTEAFF